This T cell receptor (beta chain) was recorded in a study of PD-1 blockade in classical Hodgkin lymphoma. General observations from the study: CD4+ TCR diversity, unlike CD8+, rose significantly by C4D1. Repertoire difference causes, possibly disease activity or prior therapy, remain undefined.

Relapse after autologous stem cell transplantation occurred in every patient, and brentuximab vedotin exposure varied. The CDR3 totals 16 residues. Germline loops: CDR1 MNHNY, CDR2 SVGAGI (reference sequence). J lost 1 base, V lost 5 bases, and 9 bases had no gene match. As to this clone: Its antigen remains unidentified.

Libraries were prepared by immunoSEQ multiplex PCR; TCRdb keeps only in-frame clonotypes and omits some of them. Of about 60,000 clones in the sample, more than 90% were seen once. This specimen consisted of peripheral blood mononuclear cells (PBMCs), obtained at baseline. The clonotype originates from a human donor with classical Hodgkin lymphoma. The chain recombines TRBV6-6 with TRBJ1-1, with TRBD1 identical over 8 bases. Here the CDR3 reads CASSQLPGQGNTEAFF. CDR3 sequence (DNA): TGTGCCAGCAGTCAGTTACCCGGACAGGGGAACACTGAAGCTTTCTTT.